One sample yielded the 23 T cell receptor beta chains listed below, sequenced in a study of T cell responses to AZD1222 COVID-19 vaccine. The repertoire was sequenced with immunoSEQ multiplex PCR; TCRdb's copy has only in-frame clones and lacks some. The sample has some 150,000 clones, about 92% seen once. The sample was peripheral blood, taken on day 0 of AZD1222 vaccination. These receptor sequences come from an adult in good health.

CDR3 in DNA: TGTGCCAGTAGTATTAGGCGTAGGGCAGGGGGCCGGGATGGCTACACCTTC. Translating it yields CASSIRRRAGGRDGYTF. The V gene is TRBV19, the J gene TRBJ1-2, with 8 bases aligning to TRBD1. V was pared by 3 bases and J by 6 bases, with 15 bases of the junction left unmatched. The CDR3 loop spans 17 amino acids. In germline, CDR1 is LNHDA, CDR2 SQIVND (reference sequence).

This chain connects TRBV29-1 to TRBJ1-2, with 8 bases identical to TRBD1. Germline V gene lookup returns CDR1 SQVTM and CDR2 ANQGSEA. After removal of 6 bases from V and 6 bases from J, the junction contained 9 bases not matched to a gene. This CDR3 comprises 13 residues. CDR3 in DNA: TGCAGCGTACGGACAGGGCTACGTCATGGCTACACCTTC. It codes for CSVRTGLRHGYTF.

The CDR3 sequence: CASSNSLSQNYGYTF. The CDR3 nucleotides read TGTGCCAGTAGTAATTCCCTTTCGCAGAACTATGGCTACACCTTC. This chain uses TRBV19 with TRBJ1-2, with D uncertain. The CDR3 has 15 residues. The germline V gene has CDR1 LNHDA and CDR2 SQIVND (reference sequence). V lost 4 bases to trimming and J lost 2 bases, with 14 bases between them.

The J gene is TRBJ2-7, the V gene TRBV5-5; D is uncertain. V was pared by 2 bases and J by 3 bases, with 9 bases between. This CDR3 region has 13 residues. Germline lookup yields CDR1 SGHKS and CDR2 YYEKEE (reference sequence). The CDR3 reads CASSFADHYEQYF. The CDR3 coding sequence is TGTGCCAGCAGCTTCGCGGACCACTACGAGCAGTACTTC.

V and J are TRBV20-1 and TRBJ2-2; D gene ambiguous. This CDR3 region has 13 residues. Germline V gives CDR1 DFQATT, CDR2 SNEGSKA (reference sequence). V shed 5 bases and J shed 0 bases, with 7 bases lying between them. The CDR3 region is CSAGGPNTGELFF. CDR3 in DNA: TGCAGTGCTGGTGGTCCGAACACCGGGGAGCTGTTTTTT.

The gene calls are TRBV6-5 and TRBJ2-3, with a tentative D call TRBD2 (6 bases). V was cut by 1 base and J by 1 base, with 9 bases left in between. The CDR3 runs to 15 residues. Germline V lookup: CDR1 MNHEY, CDR2 SVGAGI. CDR3 sequence reads: CASSYLGGRTDTQYF. For the CDR3, the DNA is TGTGCCAGCAGTTACTTGGGGGGACGCACAGATACGCAGTATTTT.

This chain connects TRBV11-3 to TRBJ1-1; D is possibly TRBD1 (5 bases). From germline, CDR1 is SGHNT and CDR2 YENEEA. CDR3 size: 15 residues. Between the trimmed V and J ends, which lost 5 bases and 6 bases, there was a span of 19 bases. CDR3 DNA sequence: TGTGCCAGCAGCCTCCGTGAGGGGTGGAGGGCTGAAGCTTTCTTT. Amino acids: CASSLREGWRAEAFF.

A word on this clone: The junction differs from germline at one of its ends, possibly a read error. The genes are TRBV15 and TRBJ1-2; tentative D call: TRBD1 (6 bases). CDR3 length: 14 residues. Germline lookup yields CDR1 LNHNV and CDR2 YYDKDF (reference sequence). The CDR3 is CATSGDNRDRGYTF. The CDR3 region has the DNA TGTGCCACCAGCGGAGATAACAGGGATAGGGGCTACACCTTC.

The chain has TRBV11-1 and TRBJ2-3, with TRBD2 matching 7 bases. The CDR3 extends over 14 amino acids. Germline values: CDR1 SGHAT, CDR2 FQDESV (reference sequence). J lost 8 bases, V lost 4 bases, and 9 bases had no gene match. The CDR3 DNA is TGTGCCAGCAGCTCCAGCGGGGACCGACTTACGCAGTATTTT. Residues: CASSSSGDRLTQYF.

This sequence joins TRBV7-9 and TRBJ2-1, with 9 bases identical to TRBD2. Losses at the gene ends were 1 base for V and 7 bases for J; bases not matched to a gene: 11. The length of the CDR3 is 17 residues. The germline V gene encodes CDR1 SEHNR and CDR2 FQNEAQ (reference sequence). The CDR3 loop is CASSLGLAGSPLNEQFF. For the CDR3, the DNA is TGTGCCAGCAGCTTAGGCCTAGCGGGGAGTCCGTTGAATGAGCAGTTCTTC.

This chain connects TRBV5-4 to TRBJ2-3; 16 nucleotides align to TRBD2. The germline gives CDR1 SGHNT, CDR2 YYREEE (reference sequence). There are 16 residues in the CDR3. The J segment lost 6 bases and the V segment lost 5 bases, leaving 6 bases of the junction unmatched. In nucleotides, the CDR3 is TGTGCCAGCAGGGGCGGGACTAGCGGGGGGGCGGATACGCAGTATTTT. It translates to CASRGGTSGGADTQYF.

The chain carries TRBV27 and TRBJ1-2; D possibly corresponds to TRBD1 (5 bases). CDR3 length: 13 amino acids. V was clipped by 8 bases and J by 8 bases, with 18 bases between them. Germline lookup yields CDR1 MNHEY and CDR2 SMNVEV (reference sequence). The CDR3 loop reads CASGDPRGGGYTF. Written as DNA, the CDR3 is TGTGCCAGCGGTGACCCTAGGGGCGGGGGCTACACCTTC.

Regarding this clone: Other DNA sequences within the sample encode an identical CDR3. CDR3 region: CASSLGGGTEAFF. The CDR3 nucleotides are TGTGCCAGCAGTTTGGGGGGAGGCACTGAAGCTTTCTTT. The chain combines TRBV12-3 or TRBV12-4 with TRBJ1-1; D might be TRBD1 (5 bases). V was trimmed by 3 bases and J by 4 bases, leaving 9 bases between them. The CDR3 has 13 amino acids.

J is TRBJ1-5 and V is TRBV18; D gene unclear. The V gene lost 1 base and the J gene lost 1 base, with 8 bases spanning the gap. CDR3 length: 15 residues. The germline V gene encodes CDR1 KGHSH and CDR2 LQKENI. The CDR3 DNA is TGTGCCAGCTCACCACTATTCGGGAGCAATCAGCCCCAGCATTTT. Translation gives CASSPLFGSNQPQHF.

V and J are TRBV30 and TRBJ1-5; D uncertain. The CDR3 has 13 amino acids. CDR1 and CDR2 from the germline V gene are GTSNPN and SVGIG (reference sequence). Trimming removed 0 bases at V and 5 bases at J, with 8 bases between. CDR3 residues: CAWSVGSDQPQHF. CDR3 nucleotides: TGTGCCTGGAGTGTAGGTTCGGATCAGCCCCAGCATTTT.

This rearrangement joins TRBV28 to TRBJ2-5, with D unclear. CDR1 and CDR2 from the germline V gene are MDHEN and SYDVKM. The CDR3 is 14 residues long. Trimming cost V 2 bases and J 1 base, with 8 bases left between them. The CDR3 nucleotides read TGTGCCAGCAGTTTACGGTCAGTCCAAGAGACCCAGTACTTC. Its protein is CASSLRSVQETQYF.

The chain uses TRBV10-3 and TRBJ2-1; 10 nucleotides line up with TRBD2. The CDR3 loop spans 15 amino acids. J was trimmed by 3 bases and V by 4 bases; bases with no gene match: 3. CDR1 is ENHRY and CDR2 is SYGVKD in the germline V gene. The DNA of the CDR3 is TGTGCCATCAGTGGAGCGGGGGGGAACTACAATGAGCAGTTCTTC. This gives the protein CAISGAGGNYNEQFF.

The V gene is TRBV29-1, the J gene TRBJ1-1, with D possibly TRBD1 on 6 matching bases. The CDR3 has 15 residues. Germline V gene sequence: CDR1 SQVTM, CDR2 ANQGSEA. V lost 4 bases and J 0 bases, leaving 15 bases between the germline ends. CDR3 nucleotide sequence: TGCAGCGTTGTGGGGGAGTGGGGGCTGAACACTGAAGCTTTCTTT. Its translation is CSVVGEWGLNTEAFF. Variable domain in full (rest from reference TRBV29-1 and TRBJ1-1): SAVISQKPSRDICQRGTSLTIQCQVDSQVTMMFWYRQQPGQSLTLIATANQGSEATYESGFVIDKFPISRPNLTFSTLTVSNMSPEDSSIYLCSVVGEWGLNTEAFFGQGTRLTVV.

This clone was observed once. The chain couples TRBV7-9 to TRBJ1-2, with 7 bases matching TRBD1. Germline V CDR1 and CDR2: SEHNR, FQNEAQ (reference sequence). The CDR3 sequence is 14 residues long. V lost 7 bases and J lost 3; bases outside the gene matches: 8. In DNA, the CDR3 is TGTGCCAGCACCCAGGGGGGGGCGGACTATGGCTACACCTTC. Protein: CASTQGGADYGYTF.

The V and J genes are TRBV7-6 and TRBJ1-4; D is perhaps TRBD1 (6 bases). Germline V gene lookup returns CDR1 SGHVS and CDR2 FNYEAQ. Trimming removed 6 bases from V and 4 bases from J, with 12 bases in between. The CDR3 length is 14 residues. CDR3 DNA sequence: TGTGCCAGCAGTAAGGACAGACATAATGAAAAACTGTTTTTT. It is translated as CASSKDRHNEKLFF.

The rearrangement joins TRBV18 to TRBJ1-1, with D hard to call. The CDR3 contains 15 residues. The ends were cut back, 3 bases at V and 4 bases at J, with 15 bases in the middle. Germline V gene data show CDR1 as KGHSH and CDR2 as LQKENI. The CDR3 DNA reads TGTGCCAGCTCACCGTCGGAGGGCTTGGGCACTGAAGCTTTCTTT. This encodes CASSPSEGLGTEAFF.

V gene TRBV6-5 combines with J gene TRBJ2-1; D is uncertain. V dropped 0 bases and J dropped 0 bases, with 9 bases sitting between them. The CDR3 has 16 residues. CDR1 and CDR2 (germline): MNHEY, SVGAGI. In DNA, the CDR3 is TGTGCCAGCAGTTACTCGCAACTGAGCTCCTACAATGAGCAGTTCTTC. Protein: CASSYSQLSSYNEQFF.

The CDR3 region has the DNA TGTGCCTGGAGTAGAGGCACCACCGGGCAGCCCCAGCATTTT. Its translation is CAWSRGTTGQPQHF. The chain links TRBV30 to TRBJ1-5; no clear D gene. The CDR3 covers 14 residues. V shed 2 bases and J shed 7 bases, with 15 bases lying between them. CDR1 and CDR2 from the germline V gene are GTSNPN and SVGIG (reference sequence).